The 30 T cell receptor beta chains below all came from one sample that was sequenced in a study of shared clonotypes between healthy human individuals. Only in-frame clones appear in the TCRdb table, and some are missing; sequencing was by immunoSEQ multiplex PCR. The sample shows millions of clones, more than 90% of them seen only once. Sequenced: naive CD4+ T cells sorted from blood. Indicated subset: CD45RA+ positively selected. These receptors came from a young man in good health.

The chain has TRBV7-9 and TRBJ2-7; no clear D. V was trimmed by 5 bases and J by 7 bases, leaving 15 bases between them. Germline V gives CDR1 SEHNR, CDR2 FQNEAQ (reference sequence). The CDR3 consists of 13 residues. CDR3 residues: CASSPHGFEEQYF. In DNA, the CDR3 is TGTGCCAGCAGCCCCCACGGTTTCGAAGAGCAGTACTTC.

This clone turned up a few times. One end of the junction fails to match germline, which may point to a read error. The chain is built from TRBV2 and TRBJ1-6, with 7 nucleotides matching TRBD1. This CDR3 contains 13 residues. Germline V gene data show CDR1 as SNHLY and CDR2 as FYNNEI. CDR3: CASSEARYRGSDF. The CDR3 DNA follows: TGTGCCAGCAGTGAGGCGAGATACAGGGGATCGGACTTT.

This clone appeared a few times. The V and J genes are TRBV6-1 and TRBJ2-3; no clear D. Per germline, CDR1 MNHNS and CDR2 SASEGT. The V end was cut by 1 base, the J end by 5 bases, with 4 bases between. The CDR3 extends over 12 amino acids. The CDR3 reads CASSEEGDTQYF. In DNA form, the CDR3 reads TGTGCCAGCAGTGAAGAAGGAGATACGCAGTATTTT.

This clone was found once. The chain has TRBV9 and TRBJ2-5; 9 nucleotides match TRBD2. The CDR3 loop spans 16 amino acids. Per the germline V gene, CDR1 is SGDLS and CDR2 is YYNGEE. V shed 0 bases and J 7 bases; nucleotides not matched to a gene: 10. CDR3 nucleotide sequence: TGTGCCAGCAGCGTAGAGGGGACTAGCCTTTATGGGACCCAGTACTTC. This sequence encodes CASSVEGTSLYGTQYF.

In this sample, this clone turned up once. The chain carries TRBV4-2 and TRBJ2-3, with 13 bases fitting TRBD2. The CDR3 covers 14 residues. V lost 0 bases to trimming and J lost 10 bases; unmatched junction nucleotides: 1. Per the germline V gene, CDR1 is LGHNA and CDR2 is YNFKEQ. The CDR3 reads CASSQEGLAGSQYF. CDR3 coding DNA: TGTGCCAGCAGCCAAGAGGGACTAGCGGGATCGCAGTATTTT.

The chain uses TRBV30 and TRBJ2-2; possible D gene TRBD2, 7 bases. CDR1 is GTSNPN, CDR2 SVGIG, per germline (reference sequence). V was clipped by 4 bases and J by 7 bases, with 16 bases between them. The CDR3 sequence is 14 residues long. DNA for the CDR3: TGTGCCTGGAATCCGGGGGGCCCTGGCGGGGAGCTGTTTTTT. It translates to CAWNPGGPGGELFF.

The V call is TRBV2, the J call TRBJ2-5; the match to TRBD2 covers 14 bases. Germline lookup yields CDR1 SNHLY and CDR2 FYNNEI. The CDR3 sequence is 17 residues long. The J segment lost 2 bases and the V segment lost 1 base, leaving 3 bases of the junction unmatched. The CDR3 coding sequence is TGTGCCAGCAGTGAAGTGGGACTAGCGGGAGAACAAGAGACCCAGTACTTC. Residues: CASSEVGLAGEQETQYF.

The rearrangement links TRBV5-1 to TRBJ2-3; 9 bases agree with TRBD2. The CDR3 covers 16 residues. The V segment lost 4 bases and the J segment 4 bases; nucleotides outside the gene matches: 10. Germline V CDR1 and CDR2: SGHRS, YFSETQ. The DNA of the CDR3 is TGCGCCAGCAGCGGGGAGGTAGCGGGAGATCCAGATACGCAGTATTTT. Translation: CASSGEVAGDPDTQYF.

V usage is TRBV7-2 and J usage is TRBJ2-1; maybe TRBD2 (6 bases). V lost 3 bases and J lost 0, with 12 bases in between. Germline V gene data show CDR1 as SGHTA and CDR2 as FQGNSA. The CDR3 consists of 16 residues. The CDR3 reads CASSFSRGFSYNEQFF. CDR3 sequence (DNA): TGTGCCAGCAGCTTCTCCCGGGGGTTCTCCTACAATGAGCAGTTCTTC.

The J gene is TRBJ1-1, the V gene TRBV9, with 8 bases identical to TRBD1. Trimming took 3 bases from V and 0 from J; bases not matched to a gene: 1. The CDR3 consists of 14 residues. Germline-derived CDR1 and CDR2 are SGDLS and YYNGEE. In DNA form, the CDR3 reads TGTGCCAGCAGCGGGACAGGGATGAACACTGAAGCTTTCTTT. Its protein product is CASSGTGMNTEAFF.

The chain links TRBV5-4 to TRBJ2-7; 7 nucleotides align to TRBD1. The V gene end was trimmed by 4 bases and the J gene end by 4 bases; junction bases not matched to a gene: 17. The germline V gene encodes CDR1 SGHNT and CDR2 YYREEE (reference sequence). This CDR3 is built from 17 residues. The CDR3 DNA reads as TGTGCCAGCAGCCCCGGGGCGCGACAGGGATCGCCTTACGAGCAGTACTTC. It specifies CASSPGARQGSPYEQYF.

The chain uses TRBV7-9 and TRBJ1-1; D perhaps matches TRBD1 (5 bases). The CDR3 has 15 amino acids. The V and J ends lost 7 bases and 2 bases respectively, with 17 bases between them. CDR1 SEHNR and CDR2 FQNEAQ come from the germline V gene (reference sequence). Here the CDR3 reads CASNLGERANTEAFF. Written as DNA, the CDR3 is TGTGCCAGCAACCTAGGGGAGAGGGCAAACACTGAAGCTTTCTTT.

Details on this clone: The same CDR3 arises from other DNA sequences in this sample as well. The chain joins TRBV6-1 to TRBJ2-5, with D tentatively TRBD1 (5 bases). The CDR3 has 12 residues. The V end was cut by 6 bases, the J end by 0 bases, with 5 bases between. The germline V gene encodes CDR1 MNHNS and CDR2 SASEGT. The chain's CDR3 is CASSRDQETQYF. The CDR3 nucleotides are TGTGCCAGCAGCAGGGACCAAGAGACCCAGTACTTC.

The chain joins TRBV6-6 to TRBJ2-2; D gene ambiguous. The CDR3 covers 13 residues. Trimming left V 7 bases short and J 6 bases short, with 12 bases between. Germline CDR1 reads MNHNY; CDR2 reads SVGAGI (reference sequence). The CDR3 region has the DNA TGTGCCAGCACCCACTCGCAGGCCGGGGAGCTGTTTTTT. It is translated as CASTHSQAGELFF.

The chain combines TRBV28 with TRBJ2-5; D may match TRBD1 or TRBD2 (6 bases each). The germline CDR1 and CDR2 sequences are MDHEN and SYDVKM. V gave up 7 bases and J gave up 5 bases, with 14 bases separating them. The CDR3 covers 13 residues. In DNA, the CDR3 is TGTGCCAGCAATGGGGGGCTTAGGGAGACCCAGTACTTC. It yields the protein CASNGGLRETQYF.

This chain connects TRBV10-3 to TRBJ1-2; 9 bases agree with TRBD1. The CDR3 loop spans 16 amino acids. V dropped 7 bases and J dropped 3; count of bases not matched to a gene: 12. Germline lookup yields CDR1 ENHRY and CDR2 SYGVKD. The CDR3 sequence: CAITPGQGLEDYGYTF. The CDR3 nucleotides are TGTGCCATCACTCCCGGACAGGGGCTTGAGGACTATGGCTACACCTTC.

The gene calls are TRBV15 and TRBJ2-3; 9 positions agree with TRBD2. Germline CDR1 and CDR2: LNHNV and YYDKDF (reference sequence). This CDR3 has 17 amino acids. The V gene end was trimmed by 0 bases and the J gene end by 0 bases; junction bases not matched to a gene: 4. CDR3 DNA sequence: TGTGCCACCAGCAGAGATCGGACTAGCGTCAGCACAGATACGCAGTATTTT. Translation: CATSRDRTSVSTDTQYF.

This chain links TRBV4-3 with TRBJ2-3; 11 bases are shared with TRBD2. The CDR3 length is 17 residues. V was clipped by 7 bases and J by 2 bases; unmatched bases: 11. Germline CDR1 LGHNA, CDR2 YSLEER. DNA for the CDR3: TGCGCCAGCACCGAAGTAAAACTAGCGGGAGTCACAGATACGCAGTATTTT. Its translation: CASTEVKLAGVTDTQYF.

The chain combines TRBV5-6 with TRBJ1-2, with D possibly matching TRBD1 (5 bases). The CDR3 runs to 14 residues. Germline V CDR1 and CDR2: SGHDT, YYEEEE. V gave up 9 bases and J gave up 2 bases, with 17 bases separating them. The CDR3 nucleotides read TGTGCCACCGTCCCCGGGGGGAACAACTATGGCTACACCTTC. Translated, it gives CATVPGGNNYGYTF. The full variable domain, in which reference TRBV5-6 and TRBJ1-2 provide the parts outside the CDR3, is DAGVTQSPTHLIKTRGQQVTLRCSPKSGHDTVSWYQQALGQGPQFIFQYYEEEERQRGNFPDRFSGHQFPNYSSELNVNALLLGDSALYLCATVPGGNNYGYTFGSGTRLTVV.

This chain connects TRBV18 to TRBJ1-1; D unresolved. Trimming removed 3 bases from V and 3 bases from J, with 8 bases in between. CDR1 KGHSH and CDR2 LQKENI come from the germline V gene. CDR3 length: 13 residues. The CDR3 region has the DNA TGTGCCAGCTCACCGGTAGAATACACTGAAGCTTTCTTT. This codes for CASSPVEYTEAFF.

CDR3 DNA: TGTGCCAGCACTGGGACAGGGCCTAGCAATCAGCCCCAGCATTTT. Translation: CASTGTGPSNQPQHF. The gene calls are TRBV28 and TRBJ1-5; 9 nucleotides match TRBD1. The CDR3 is made up of 15 amino acids. Germline CDR1 is MDHEN and CDR2 is SYDVKM. The trim removed 7 bases at V and 0 bases at J, leaving 4 bases unmatched.

V gene TRBV18 combines with J gene TRBJ2-7; 10 bases are a match to TRBD1. The CDR3 sequence is 16 residues long. CDR1 is KGHSH, CDR2 LQKENI, per germline. The J segment lost 6 bases and the V segment lost 4 bases, leaving 12 bases of the junction unmatched. The CDR3 region is CASSRPPGQGYGEQYF. DNA for the CDR3: TGTGCCAGCTCACGGCCCCCGGGACAGGGGTATGGCGAGCAGTACTTC.

This chain uses TRBV11-2 with TRBJ1-2; D call uncertain. The CDR3 has 15 residues. From germline, CDR1 is SGHAT and CDR2 FQNNGV. V was shortened by 5 bases and J by 4 bases, with 17 bases between the two germline ends. CDR3 residues: CASSPGGPSFYGYTF. CDR3 DNA: TGTGCCAGCAGCCCGGGCGGGCCATCTTTCTATGGCTACACCTTC.

The CDR3 is CAISEEAGGFSEQFF. The CDR3 region has the DNA TGTGCCATCAGCGAGGAGGCGGGAGGGTTCAGTGAGCAGTTCTTC. The rearrangement uses TRBV10-3 and TRBJ2-1; TRBD2 matches at 9 bases. This CDR3 spans 15 amino acids. Germline V gene data show CDR1 as ENHRY and CDR2 as SYGVKD. V was clipped by 6 bases and J by 9 bases; unmatched bases: 12.

V usage is TRBV21-1 and J usage is TRBJ2-2. TRBV21-1 is an annotated pseudogene. This CDR3 comprises 20 residues. CDR3 residues: CASRPRPGLKSSASTGELFF. Here the CDR3 DNA reads TGTGCCAGCAGACCCCGTCCGGGGCTGAAATCTTCCGCGAGCACCGGGGAGCTGTTTTTT.

The chain uses TRBV5-4 and TRBJ2-1; D may be TRBD1 or TRBD2 (5 bases each). From germline, CDR1 is SGHNT and CDR2 YYREEE (reference sequence). Deletions cut 0 bases from V and 7 bases from J, with 14 bases between. The CDR3 has 15 amino acids. The CDR3 here is CASSLDSLEGNEQFF. In nucleotides, the CDR3 is TGTGCCAGCAGCTTGGACTCCCTAGAGGGGAATGAGCAGTTCTTC.

The chain links TRBV2 to TRBJ2-7, with TRBD1 matching over 9 bases. The CDR3 is 15 amino acids. Germline loops: CDR1 SNHLY, CDR2 FYNNEI. The junction had 12 bases not matched to a gene; V was cut back by 6 bases and J by 6 bases. The CDR3 here is CASRFQTGGPSEQYF. The CDR3 bases are TGTGCCAGCAGATTCCAGACAGGGGGACCGAGCGAGCAGTACTTC.

The chain has TRBV30 and TRBJ2-5; TRBD2 might be the D (5 bases). Matching the DNA end better, TRBJ2-7 makes the J call doubtful. The CDR3 loop spans 13 amino acids. Germline V lookup: CDR1 GTSNPN, CDR2 SVGIG (reference sequence). CDR3 nucleotide sequence: TGTGCCTGGAGCGGGAACCCAGCCTACGAGCAGTACTTC. This gives the protein CAWSGNPAYEQYF.

The chain is built from TRBV5-1 and TRBJ2-7, with D possibly TRBD2 on 5 matching bases. This CDR3 comprises 17 residues. CDR1 and CDR2 (germline): SGHRS, YFSETQ. With 1 base removed from V and 2 bases from J, the gap between germline ends came to 19 bases. The CDR3 loop is CASSLSSSNASPYEQYF. The CDR3 DNA follows: TGCGCCAGCAGCTTGTCTAGCAGCAACGCGAGCCCCTACGAGCAGTACTTC.

The chain joins TRBV7-9 to TRBJ2-1, with 13 bases identical to TRBD2. Germline lookup yields CDR1 SEHNR and CDR2 FQNEAQ (reference sequence). The trim removed 5 bases at V and 10 bases at J, leaving 5 bases unmatched. The CDR3 spans 14 residues. CDR3: CASSRTSGSLEQFF. The CDR3 DNA reads TGTGCCAGCAGCCGGACTAGCGGGAGTTTGGAGCAGTTCTTC.